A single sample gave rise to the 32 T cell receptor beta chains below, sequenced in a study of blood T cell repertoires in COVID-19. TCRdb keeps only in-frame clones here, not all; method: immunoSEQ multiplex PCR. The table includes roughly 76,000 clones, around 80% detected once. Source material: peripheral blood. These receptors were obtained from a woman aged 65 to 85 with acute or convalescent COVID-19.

DNA for the CDR3: TGTGCCAGCAGTTACTTTGCGGGGGGTAACTATGGCTACACCTTC. It encodes CASSYFAGGNYGYTF. The chain joins TRBV6-5 to TRBJ1-2; D is perhaps TRBD1 (5 bases). The V gene lost 1 base and the J gene lost 1 base, with 10 bases spanning the gap. The CDR3 length is 15 residues. The V gene's germline CDR1 is MNHEY and CDR2 SVGAGI.

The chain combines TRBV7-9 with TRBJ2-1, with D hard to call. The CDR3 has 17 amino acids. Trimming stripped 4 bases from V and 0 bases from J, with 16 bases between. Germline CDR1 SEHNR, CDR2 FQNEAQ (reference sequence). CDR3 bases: TGTGCCAGCAGCTACAACCCCGGGTTGAGCTCCTACAATGAGCAGTTCTTC. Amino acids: CASSYNPGLSSYNEQFF.

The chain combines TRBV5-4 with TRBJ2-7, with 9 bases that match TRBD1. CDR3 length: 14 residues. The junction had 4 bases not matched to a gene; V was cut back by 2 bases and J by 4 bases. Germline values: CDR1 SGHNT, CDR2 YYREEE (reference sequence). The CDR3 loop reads CASSFGQGHYEQYF. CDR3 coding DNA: TGTGCCAGCAGCTTTGGACAGGGGCATTACGAGCAGTACTTC.

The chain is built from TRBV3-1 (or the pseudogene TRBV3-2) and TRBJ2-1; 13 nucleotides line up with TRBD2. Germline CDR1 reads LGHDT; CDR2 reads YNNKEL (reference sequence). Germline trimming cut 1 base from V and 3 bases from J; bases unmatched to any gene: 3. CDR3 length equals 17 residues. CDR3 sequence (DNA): TGTGCCAGCAGCCAAGCCGGACTAGCGGGAGTCTACAATGAGCAGTTCTTC. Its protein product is CASSQAGLAGVYNEQFF.

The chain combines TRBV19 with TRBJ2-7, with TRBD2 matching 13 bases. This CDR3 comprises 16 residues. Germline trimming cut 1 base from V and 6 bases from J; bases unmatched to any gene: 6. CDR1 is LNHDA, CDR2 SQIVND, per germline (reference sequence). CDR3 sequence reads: CASSIVATSGRGEQYF. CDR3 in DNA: TGTGCCAGTAGTATAGTCGCTACTAGCGGGAGGGGCGAGCAGTACTTC.

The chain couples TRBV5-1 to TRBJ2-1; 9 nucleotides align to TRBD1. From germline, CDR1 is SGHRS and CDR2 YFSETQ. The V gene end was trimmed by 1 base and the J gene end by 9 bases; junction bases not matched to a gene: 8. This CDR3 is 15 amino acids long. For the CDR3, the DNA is TGCGCCAGCAGCTTGATGGGGACAGGGTTAATTGAGCAGTTCTTC. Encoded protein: CASSLMGTGLIEQFF.

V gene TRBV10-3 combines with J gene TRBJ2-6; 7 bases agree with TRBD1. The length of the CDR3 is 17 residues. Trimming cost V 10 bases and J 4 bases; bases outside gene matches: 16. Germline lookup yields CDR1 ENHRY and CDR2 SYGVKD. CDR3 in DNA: TGTGCCACTAAGACAGGGACAAACCTTCCCGGGGCCAACGTCCTGACTTTC. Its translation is CATKTGTNLPGANVLTF.

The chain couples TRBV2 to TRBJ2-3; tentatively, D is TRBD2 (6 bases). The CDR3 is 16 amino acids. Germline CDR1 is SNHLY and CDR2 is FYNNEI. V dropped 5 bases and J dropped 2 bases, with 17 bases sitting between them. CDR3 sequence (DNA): TGTGCCAGCAGTACCGGGGACTCCTACCTCACAGATACGCAGTATTTT. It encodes CASSTGDSYLTDTQYF.

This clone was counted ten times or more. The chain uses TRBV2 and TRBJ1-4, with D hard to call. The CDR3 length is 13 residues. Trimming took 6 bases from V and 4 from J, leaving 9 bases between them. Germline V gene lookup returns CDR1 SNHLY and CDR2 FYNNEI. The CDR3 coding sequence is TGTGCCAGCAGAACAGAAGTTAATGAAAAACTGTTTTTT. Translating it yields CASRTEVNEKLFF.

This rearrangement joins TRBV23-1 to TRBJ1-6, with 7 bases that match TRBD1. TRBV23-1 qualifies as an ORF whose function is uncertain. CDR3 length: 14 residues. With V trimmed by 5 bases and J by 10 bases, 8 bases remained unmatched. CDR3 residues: CASSCGTAGSPLHF. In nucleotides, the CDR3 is TGCGCCAGCAGTTGTGGGACAGCCGGGTCACCCCTCCACTTT.

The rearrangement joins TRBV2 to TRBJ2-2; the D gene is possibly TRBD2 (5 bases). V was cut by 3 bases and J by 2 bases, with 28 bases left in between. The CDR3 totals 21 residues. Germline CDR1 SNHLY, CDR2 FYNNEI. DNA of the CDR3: TGTGCCAGCAGTGACGGGGTCAGGTTTTTAGCGAGAGATCTAAACACCGGGGAGCTGTTTTTT. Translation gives CASSDGVRFLARDLNTGELFF. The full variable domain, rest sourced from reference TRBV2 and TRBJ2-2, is EPEVTQTPSHQVTQMGQEVILRCVPISNHLYFYWYRQILGQKVEFLVSFYNNEISEKSEIFDDQFSVERPDGSNFTLKIRSTKLEDSAMYFCASSDGVRFLARDLNTGELFFGEGSRLTVL.

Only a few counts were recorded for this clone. CDR3: CSVDLQNYGYTF. The CDR3 DNA reads TGCAGCGTTGATCTGCAGAACTATGGCTACACCTTC. This rearrangement joins TRBV29-1 to TRBJ1-2; D not resolved. Looked up from germline, CDR1 is SQVTM and CDR2 is ANQGSEA. Trimming took off 3 bases at V and 2 bases at J, with 7 bases between the two ends. The CDR3 contains 12 residues. Looking up the rest from reference TRBV29-1 and TRBJ1-2 gives the full variable domain: SAVISQKPSRDICQRGTSLTIQCQVDSQVTMMFWYRQQPGQSLTLIATANQGSEATYESGFVIDKFPISRPNLTFSTLTVSNMSPEDSSIYLCSVDLQNYGYTFGSGTRLTVV.

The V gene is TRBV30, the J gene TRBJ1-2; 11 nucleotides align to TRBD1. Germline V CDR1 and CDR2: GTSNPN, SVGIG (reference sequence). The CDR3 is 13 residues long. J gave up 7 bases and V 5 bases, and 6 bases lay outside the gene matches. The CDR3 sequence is CAWGTGGGVGYTF. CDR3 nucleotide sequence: TGTGCCTGGGGGACAGGGGGAGGTGTTGGCTACACCTTC.

The CDR3, as DNA: TGTGCCAGCAGTGAAGCCCGGGACACCGGGCAGTACTTC. It codes for CASSEARDTGQYF. This chain connects TRBV6-1 to TRBJ2-7; D may be TRBD1 (6 bases). CDR3 length equals 13 residues. Germline CDR1 MNHNS, CDR2 SASEGT. Trimming removed 0 bases at V and 9 bases at J, with 12 bases between.

The CDR3 DNA follows: TGTGCCAGCAGCGAGTTAGCAACAGATACGCAGTATTTT. Amino acids: CASSELATDTQYF. The chain joins TRBV27 to TRBJ2-3, with D uncertain. This CDR3 has 13 residues. V was pared by 6 bases and J by 3 bases, with 10 bases between. CDR1 is MNHEY, CDR2 SMNVEV, per germline (reference sequence).

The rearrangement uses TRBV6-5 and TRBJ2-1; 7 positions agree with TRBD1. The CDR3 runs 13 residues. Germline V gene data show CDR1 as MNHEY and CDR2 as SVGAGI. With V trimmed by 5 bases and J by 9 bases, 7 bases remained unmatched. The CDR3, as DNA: TGTGCCAGCAGTCACAGGGGTTTCGTTGAGCAGTTCTTC. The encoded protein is CASSHRGFVEQFF.

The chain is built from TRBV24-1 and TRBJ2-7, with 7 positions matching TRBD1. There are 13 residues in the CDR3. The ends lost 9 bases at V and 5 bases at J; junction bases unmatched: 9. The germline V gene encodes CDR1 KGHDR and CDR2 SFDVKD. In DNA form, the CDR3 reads TGTGCCACCGCAGGGACAGCCCAAAACGAGCAGTACTTC. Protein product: CATAGTAQNEQYF.

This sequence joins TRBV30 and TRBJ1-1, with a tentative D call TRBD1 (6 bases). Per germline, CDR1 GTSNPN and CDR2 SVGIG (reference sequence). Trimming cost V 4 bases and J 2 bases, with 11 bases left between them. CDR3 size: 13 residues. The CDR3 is CAWTAGENTEAFF. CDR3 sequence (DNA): TGTGCCTGGACGGCAGGGGAAAACACTGAAGCTTTCTTT.

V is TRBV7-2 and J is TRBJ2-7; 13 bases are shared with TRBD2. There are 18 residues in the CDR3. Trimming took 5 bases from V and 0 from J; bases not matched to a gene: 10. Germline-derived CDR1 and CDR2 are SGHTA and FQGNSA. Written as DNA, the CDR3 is TGTGCCAGCAGCCCCCAACCGGGACTAGCGGGACCCTCCTACGAGCAGTACTTC. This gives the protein CASSPQPGLAGPSYEQYF.

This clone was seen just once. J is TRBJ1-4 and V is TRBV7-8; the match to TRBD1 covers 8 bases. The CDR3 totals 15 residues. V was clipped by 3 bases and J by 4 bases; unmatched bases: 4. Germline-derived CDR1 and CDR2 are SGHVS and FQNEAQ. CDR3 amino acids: CASSLGQVNNEKLFF. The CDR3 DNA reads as TGTGCCAGCAGCTTGGGACAGGTTAATAATGAAAAACTGTTTTTT.

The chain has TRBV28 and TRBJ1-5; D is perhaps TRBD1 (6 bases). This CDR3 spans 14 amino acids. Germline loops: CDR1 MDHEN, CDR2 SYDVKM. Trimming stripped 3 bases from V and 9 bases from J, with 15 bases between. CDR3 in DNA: TGTGCCAGCAGTTTTCGAGGGGGGGGACGGCCCCAGCATTTT. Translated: CASSFRGGGRPQHF.

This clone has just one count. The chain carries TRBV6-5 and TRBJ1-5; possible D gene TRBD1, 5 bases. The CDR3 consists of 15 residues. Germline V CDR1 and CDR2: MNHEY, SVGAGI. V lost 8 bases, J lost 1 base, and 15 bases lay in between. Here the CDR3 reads CASGSGGKSNQPQHF. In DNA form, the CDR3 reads TGTGCCAGCGGGTCCGGGGGTAAGAGCAATCAGCCCCAGCATTTT.

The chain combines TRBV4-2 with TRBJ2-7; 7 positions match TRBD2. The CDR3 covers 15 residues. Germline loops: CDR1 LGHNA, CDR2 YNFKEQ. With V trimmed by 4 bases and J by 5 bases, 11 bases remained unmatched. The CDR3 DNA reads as TGTGCCAGCAGCCCCCGAGGGGAGGGCGGGCACGAGCAGTACTTC. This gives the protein CASSPRGEGGHEQYF.

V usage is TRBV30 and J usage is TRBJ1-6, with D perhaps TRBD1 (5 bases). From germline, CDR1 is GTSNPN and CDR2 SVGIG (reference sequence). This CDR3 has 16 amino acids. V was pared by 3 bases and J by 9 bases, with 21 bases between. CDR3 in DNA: TGTGCCTGGAGCTTGGCAGGCGGTCGAGACAGTTCACCCCTCCACTTT. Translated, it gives CAWSLAGGRDSSPLHF.

The CDR3 region is CAISERYSGNLYEQYF. The CDR3 region has the DNA TGTGCCATCAGTGAGAGGTATAGCGGGAACCTCTACGAGCAGTACTTC. The chain combines TRBV10-3 with TRBJ2-7; 8 bases line up with TRBD2. The CDR3 contains 16 residues. V lost 2 bases, J lost 3 bases, and 9 bases stayed unmatched. The germline V gene encodes CDR1 ENHRY and CDR2 SYGVKD.

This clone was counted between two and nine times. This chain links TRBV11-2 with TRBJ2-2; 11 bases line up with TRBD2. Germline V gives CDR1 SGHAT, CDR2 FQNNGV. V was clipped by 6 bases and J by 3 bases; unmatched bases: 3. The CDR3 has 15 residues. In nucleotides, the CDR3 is TGTGCCAGCAGTACACTAGCGGGAGACACCGGGGAGCTGTTTTTT. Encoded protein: CASSTLAGDTGELFF. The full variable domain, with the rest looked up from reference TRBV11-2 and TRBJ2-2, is EAGVAQSPRYKIIEKRQSVAFWCNPISGHATLYWYQQILGQGPKLLIQFQNNGVVDDSQLPKDRFSAERLKGVDSTLKIQPAKLEDSAVYLCASSTLAGDTGELFFGEGSRLTVL.

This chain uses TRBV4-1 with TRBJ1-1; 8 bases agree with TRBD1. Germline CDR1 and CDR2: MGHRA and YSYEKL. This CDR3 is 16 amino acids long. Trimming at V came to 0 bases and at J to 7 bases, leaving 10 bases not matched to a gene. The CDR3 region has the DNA TGCGCCAGCAGCCAAGACCCTGCAGGGGGCGGGTTTGAAGCTTTCTTT. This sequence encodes CASSQDPAGGGFEAFF.

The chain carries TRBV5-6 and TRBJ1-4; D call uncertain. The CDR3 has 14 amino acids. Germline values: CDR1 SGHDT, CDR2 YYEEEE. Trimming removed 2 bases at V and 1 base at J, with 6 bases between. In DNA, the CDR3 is TGTGCCAGCAGCTTTAGTCAAACTAATGAAAAACTGTTTTTT. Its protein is CASSFSQTNEKLFF.

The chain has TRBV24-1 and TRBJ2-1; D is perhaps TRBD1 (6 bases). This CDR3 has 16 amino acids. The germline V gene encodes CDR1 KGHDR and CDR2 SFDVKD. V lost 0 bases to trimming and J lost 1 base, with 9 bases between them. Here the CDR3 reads CATSDLRQGSYNEQFF. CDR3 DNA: TGTGCCACCAGTGATTTGCGGCAGGGGTCCTACAATGAGCAGTTCTTC.

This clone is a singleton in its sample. Here the CDR3 DNA reads TGTGCCAGCAGCCCCCAGGGGAACATTCAGTACTTC. It specifies CASSPQGNIQYF. The chain uses TRBV12-3 or TRBV12-4 and TRBJ2-4, with a possible D match to TRBD1 (6 bases). The V end was cut by 6 bases, the J end by 7 bases, with 10 bases between. This CDR3 spans 12 amino acids.

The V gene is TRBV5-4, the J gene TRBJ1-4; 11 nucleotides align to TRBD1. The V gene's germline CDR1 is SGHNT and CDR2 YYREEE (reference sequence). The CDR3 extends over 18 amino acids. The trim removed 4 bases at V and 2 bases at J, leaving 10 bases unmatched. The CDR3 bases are TGTGCCAGCAGCCCGTCAGGGACAGGGGGTCAGACTAATGAAAAACTGTTTTTT. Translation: CASSPSGTGGQTNEKLFF.

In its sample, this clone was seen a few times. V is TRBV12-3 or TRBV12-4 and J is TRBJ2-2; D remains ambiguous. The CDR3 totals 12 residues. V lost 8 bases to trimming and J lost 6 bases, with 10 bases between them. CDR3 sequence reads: CASASRPGELFF. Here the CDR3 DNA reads TGTGCCAGCGCATCGCGGCCCGGGGAGCTGTTTTTT.